This TCR beta chain was obtained from a study of Ad26.COV2.S vaccination and SARS-CoV-2 variants. Whole-study context: Ad26.COV2.S arm of COV1001 included the donor. By the intramuscular route, Ad26.COV2.S was given once, or twice 56 days apart.

As to treatment: roughly 19 received Ad26.COV2.S at low or high dose, single or two shots; 5 received placebo; per-sample allocation not given. The samples were gathered on day 63 after the first injection of vaccine or placebo. Data came from immunoSEQ multiplex PCR; TCRdb stores just in-frame clones and leaves some out. This repertoire shows approximately 420,000 clones, approximately 87% found once; its top ten account for 3.6%. General study findings and limits: It is possible that the TCR breadth and depth analyses underestimated the total T cell responses. Higher spike-specific TCR breadth was found in vaccine recipients than in placebo recipients.

Trimming took 3 bases from V and 4 from J, leaving 6 bases between them. CDR1 is MRHNA and CDR2 is SNTAGT in the germline V gene. The CDR3 is made up of 12 amino acids. In regard to this clone: Its specificity is not known.

The material was peripheral blood, obtained in a trial of Ad26.COV2.S vaccine versus placebo. The TCR originated in a person between 18 and 59 years old who received the Ad26.COV2.S COVID-19 vaccine or a placebo. The chain joins TRBV6-4 to TRBJ1-2, with D possibly being TRBD1 (6 bases). The CDR3 protein is CASSEGAYGYTF. In nucleotides, the CDR3 is TGTGCCAGCAGTGAGGGGGCCTATGGCTACACCTTC.